The T cell receptor beta chain under discussion was sequenced for a study of blood T cell repertoires in COVID-19. At the level of the study: T cells, B-cell-depleted T cells, or PBMCs provided the cDNA or gDNA that served as material.

Study members were between 18 and 89 years old and lived in 24 US regions. Clinical histories supplied by participants themselves formed the basis of cohort assignment. In the study's own analysis: From reference gene primer amplification, estimates of nucleated cell counts were derived. Assay used: immunoSEQ multiplex PCR; TCRdb lists only in-frame clones, some missing. V and J calls and clone size are those listed in that table; D and trimming were worked out from the DNA. In the table there are almost 400,000 clones, roughly 90% of which are singletons. Looked up from germline, CDR1 is MNHEY and CDR2 is SMNVEV (reference sequence). There are 15 residues in the CDR3. Trimming pared 3 bases from V and 6 bases from J, leaving 12 bases between.

This clonotype originated in a woman aged 25 to 39 with acute COVID-19. The chain employs TRBV27 and TRBJ1-6; perhaps TRBD1 as D (5 bases). What was sequenced was PBMCs or T cells enriched from blood (not recorded which). CDR3 sequence (DNA): TGTGCCAGCAGTTTTACAGGCCAGTCTAATTCACCCCTCCACTTT. This codes for CASSFTGQSNSPLHF.